Given below is one T cell receptor beta chain in context. Antigen specificity is unknown. The sample comes from a study of identifying expanded T cells in peripheral blood. Study results and limitations: Variance in clone template counts between approximately 2-week samples significantly increased with total template count across all healthy donors. Technical replicates showed roughly 1.2 changed clones; approximately 2 weeks approximately 15; four weeks 19.

TCRdb keeps only in-frame clones here, not all; method: immunoSEQ multiplex PCR. The repertoire holds over 75,000 clones, with 70% to 90% as singletons. The V end was cut by 0 bases, the J end by 0 bases, with 13 bases between. This CDR3 comprises 17 residues. Germline CDR1 reads KGHSY; CDR2 reads FQNENV. Collection occurred without any documented infections or immune events in donors. The material sequenced was blood. The TCR comes from a person aged 18 to 69 in good health. The chain links TRBV16 to TRBJ2-3; D is unclear. CDR3 DNA sequence: TGTGCCAGCAGCCAATCTGTGGGCAGGCAAAGCACAGATACGCAGTATTTT. Amino acids: CASSQSVGRQSTDTQYF.